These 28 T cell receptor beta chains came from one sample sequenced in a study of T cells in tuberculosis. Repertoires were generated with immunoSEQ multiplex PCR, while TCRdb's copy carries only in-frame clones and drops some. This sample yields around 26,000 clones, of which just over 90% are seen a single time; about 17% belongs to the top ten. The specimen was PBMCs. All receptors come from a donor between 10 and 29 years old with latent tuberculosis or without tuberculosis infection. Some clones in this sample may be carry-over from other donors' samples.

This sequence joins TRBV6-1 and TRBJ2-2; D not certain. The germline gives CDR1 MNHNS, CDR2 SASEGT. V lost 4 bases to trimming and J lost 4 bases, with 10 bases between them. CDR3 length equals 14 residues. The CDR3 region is CASSGRQVTGELFF. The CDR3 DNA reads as TGTGCCAGCAGTGGCCGACAAGTCACCGGGGAGCTGTTTTTT.

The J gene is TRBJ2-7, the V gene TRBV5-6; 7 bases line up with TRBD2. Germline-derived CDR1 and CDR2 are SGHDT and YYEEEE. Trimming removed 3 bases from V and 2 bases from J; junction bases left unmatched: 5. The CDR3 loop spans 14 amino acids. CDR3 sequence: CASSSRRGTYEQYF. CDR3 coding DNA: TGTGCCAGCAGCTCCCGGCGGGGGACCTACGAGCAGTACTTC.

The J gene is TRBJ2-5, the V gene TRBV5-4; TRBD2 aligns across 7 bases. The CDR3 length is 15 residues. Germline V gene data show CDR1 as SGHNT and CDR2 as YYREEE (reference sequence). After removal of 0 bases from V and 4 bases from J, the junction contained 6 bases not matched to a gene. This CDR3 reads CASSLEGGSRETQYF. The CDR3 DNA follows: TGTGCCAGCAGCTTGGAAGGCGGGAGCCGAGAGACCCAGTACTTC.

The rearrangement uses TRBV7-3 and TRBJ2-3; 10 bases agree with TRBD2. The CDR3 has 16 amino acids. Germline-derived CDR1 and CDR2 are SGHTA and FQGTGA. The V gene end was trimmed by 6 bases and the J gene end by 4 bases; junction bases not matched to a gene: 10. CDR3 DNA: TGTGCCAGCAGTTCACTAGCGGGGACCACGGCAGATACGCAGTATTTT. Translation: CASSSLAGTTADTQYF.

Written as DNA, the CDR3 is TGTGCCATCACTGGAGGGAGGGTGGATACGCAGTATTTT. Protein product: CAITGGRVDTQYF. J is TRBJ2-3 and V is TRBV10-3, with 7 bases fitting TRBD2. V lost 7 bases, J lost 6 bases, and 7 bases stayed unmatched. The CDR3 is 13 residues long. Looked up from germline, CDR1 is ENHRY and CDR2 is SYGVKD.

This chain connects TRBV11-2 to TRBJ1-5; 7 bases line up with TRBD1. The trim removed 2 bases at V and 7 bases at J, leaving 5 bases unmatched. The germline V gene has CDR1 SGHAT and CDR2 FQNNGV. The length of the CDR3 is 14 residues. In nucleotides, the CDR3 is TGTGCCAGCAGCTTATTCAGGGGGTCACAGCCCCAGCATTTT. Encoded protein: CASSLFRGSQPQHF.

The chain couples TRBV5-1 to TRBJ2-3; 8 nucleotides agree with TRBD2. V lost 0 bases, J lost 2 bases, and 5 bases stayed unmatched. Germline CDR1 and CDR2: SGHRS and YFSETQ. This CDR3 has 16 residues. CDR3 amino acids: CASSLDAAGDTDTQYF. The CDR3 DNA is TGCGCCAGCAGCTTGGATGCAGCGGGGGACACAGATACGCAGTATTTT.

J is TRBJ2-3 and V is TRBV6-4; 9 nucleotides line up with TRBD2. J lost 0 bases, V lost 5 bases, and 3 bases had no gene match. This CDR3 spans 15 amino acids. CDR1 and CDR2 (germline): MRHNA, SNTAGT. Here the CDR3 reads CASSIAGESTDTQYF. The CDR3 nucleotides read TGTGCCAGCAGTATAGCGGGGGAGAGCACAGATACGCAGTATTTT.

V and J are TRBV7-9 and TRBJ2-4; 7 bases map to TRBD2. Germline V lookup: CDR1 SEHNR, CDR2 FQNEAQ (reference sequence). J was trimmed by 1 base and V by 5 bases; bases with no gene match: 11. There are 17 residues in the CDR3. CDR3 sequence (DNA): TGTGCCAGCAGCCTCACCCTGGGAGGGGAGGCCAAAAACATTCAGTACTTC. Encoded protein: CASSLTLGGEAKNIQYF.

In DNA form, the CDR3 reads TGCGCCAGCAGCTTGGCCCCCCAGGGAGGCACTGAAGCTTTCTTT. Translating gives CASSLAPQGGTEAFF. The chain links TRBV5-1 to TRBJ1-1; a weak D match, TRBD1 (5 bases). Germline CDR1 SGHRS, CDR2 YFSETQ. This CDR3 contains 15 residues. V was cut by 0 bases and J by 4 bases, with 13 bases left in between.

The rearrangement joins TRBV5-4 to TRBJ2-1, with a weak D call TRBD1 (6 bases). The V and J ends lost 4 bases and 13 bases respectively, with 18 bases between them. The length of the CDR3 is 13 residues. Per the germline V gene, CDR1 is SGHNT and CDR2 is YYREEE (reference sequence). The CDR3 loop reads CASSRNTGLVQFF. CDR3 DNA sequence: TGTGCCAGCAGCCGGAACACAGGGCTGGTCCAGTTCTTC.

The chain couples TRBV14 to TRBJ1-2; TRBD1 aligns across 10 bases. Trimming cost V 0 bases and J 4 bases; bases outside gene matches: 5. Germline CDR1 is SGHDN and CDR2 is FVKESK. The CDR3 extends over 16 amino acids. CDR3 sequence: CASSQDLTGGAYGYTF. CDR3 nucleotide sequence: TGTGCCAGCAGCCAAGATCTGACAGGGGGCGCCTATGGCTACACCTTC.

The CDR3 protein is CASSSRDSTYEQYF. As DNA, the CDR3 is TGTGCCAGCAGCTCCCGGGACTCCACTTACGAGCAGTACTTC. The V call is TRBV7-8, the J call TRBJ2-7, with a possible D match to TRBD2 (6 bases). Germline V lookup: CDR1 SGHVS, CDR2 FQNEAQ. CDR3 size: 14 residues. Trimming shortened V by 4 bases and J by 4 bases, and 14 bases separated the two germline ends.

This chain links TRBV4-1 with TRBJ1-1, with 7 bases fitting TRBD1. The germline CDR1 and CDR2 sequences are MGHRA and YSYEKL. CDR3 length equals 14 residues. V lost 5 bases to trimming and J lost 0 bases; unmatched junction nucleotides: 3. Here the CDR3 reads CASSEGQMNTEAFF. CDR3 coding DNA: TGCGCCAGCAGCGAGGGACAGATGAACACTGAAGCTTTCTTT.

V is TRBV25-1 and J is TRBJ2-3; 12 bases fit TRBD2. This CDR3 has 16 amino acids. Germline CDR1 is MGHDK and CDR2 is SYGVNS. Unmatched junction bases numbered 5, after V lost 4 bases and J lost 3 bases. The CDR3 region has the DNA TGTGCCAGCAGTGGGACTAGCGGGGCATCTACAGATACGCAGTATTTT. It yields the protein CASSGTSGASTDTQYF.

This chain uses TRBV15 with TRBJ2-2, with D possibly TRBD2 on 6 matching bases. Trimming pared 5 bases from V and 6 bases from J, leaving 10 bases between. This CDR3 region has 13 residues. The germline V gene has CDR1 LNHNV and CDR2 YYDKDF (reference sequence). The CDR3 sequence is CATSASGAGELFF. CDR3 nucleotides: TGTGCCACCAGCGCTTCGGGGGCCGGGGAGCTGTTTTTT.

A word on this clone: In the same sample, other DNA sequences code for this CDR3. As DNA, the CDR3 is TGTGCCAGCAGATTCCAATCGGGGGGGACCTACGAGCAGTACTTC. This translates into CASRFQSGGTYEQYF. This sequence joins TRBV2 and TRBJ2-7; 8 bases align to TRBD2. Per the germline V gene, CDR1 is SNHLY and CDR2 is FYNNEI. This CDR3 comprises 15 residues. V lost 6 bases, J lost 2 bases, and 9 bases stayed unmatched.

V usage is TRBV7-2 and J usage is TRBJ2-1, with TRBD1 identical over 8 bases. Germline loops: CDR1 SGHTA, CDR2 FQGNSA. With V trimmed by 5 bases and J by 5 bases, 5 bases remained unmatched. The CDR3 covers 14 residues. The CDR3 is CASSLGQGNNEQFF. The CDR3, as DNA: TGTGCCAGCAGCCTCGGACAGGGCAACAATGAGCAGTTCTTC.

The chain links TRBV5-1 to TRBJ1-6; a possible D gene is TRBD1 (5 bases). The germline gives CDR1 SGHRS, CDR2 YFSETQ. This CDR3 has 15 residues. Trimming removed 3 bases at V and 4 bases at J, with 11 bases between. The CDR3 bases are TGCGCCAGCAGCTATGGGGGGTCTTATAATTCACCCCTCCACTTT. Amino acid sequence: CASSYGGSYNSPLHF. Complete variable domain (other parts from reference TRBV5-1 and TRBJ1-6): KAGVTQTPRYLIKTRGQQVTLSCSPISGHRSVSWYQQTPGQGLQFLFEYFSETQRNKGNFPGRFSGRQFSNSRSEMNVSTLELGDSALYLCASSYGGSYNSPLHFGNGTRLTVT.

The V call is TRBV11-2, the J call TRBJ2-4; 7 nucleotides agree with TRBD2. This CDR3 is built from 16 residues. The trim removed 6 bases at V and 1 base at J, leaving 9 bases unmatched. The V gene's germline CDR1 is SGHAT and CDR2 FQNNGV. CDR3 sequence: CASRPLGGNAKNIQYF. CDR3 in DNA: TGTGCCAGCAGACCCCTCGGGGGGAACGCCAAAAACATTCAGTACTTC.

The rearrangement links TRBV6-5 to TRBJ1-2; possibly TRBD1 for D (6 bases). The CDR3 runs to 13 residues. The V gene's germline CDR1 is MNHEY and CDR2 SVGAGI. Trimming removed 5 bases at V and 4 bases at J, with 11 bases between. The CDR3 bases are TGTGCCAGCAGTATAGGGGGTATCTATGGCTACACCTTC. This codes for CASSIGGIYGYTF.

As DNA, the CDR3 is TGCAGCGCCAAAGCCCGGAGGGGTAGCGGCGAGCAGTACTTC. Translation: CSAKARRGSGEQYF. The rearrangement joins TRBV29-1 to TRBJ2-7; possible D gene TRBD2, 6 bases. This CDR3 is built from 14 residues. V was clipped by 7 bases and J by 6 bases, with 22 bases between them. Germline CDR1 SQVTM, CDR2 ANQGSEA.

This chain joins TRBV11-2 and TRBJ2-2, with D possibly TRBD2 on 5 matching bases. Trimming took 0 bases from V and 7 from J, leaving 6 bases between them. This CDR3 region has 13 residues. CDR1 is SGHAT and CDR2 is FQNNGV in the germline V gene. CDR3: CASSLDRGGELFF. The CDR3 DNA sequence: TGTGCCAGCAGCTTAGATCGGGGCGGGGAGCTGTTTTTT.

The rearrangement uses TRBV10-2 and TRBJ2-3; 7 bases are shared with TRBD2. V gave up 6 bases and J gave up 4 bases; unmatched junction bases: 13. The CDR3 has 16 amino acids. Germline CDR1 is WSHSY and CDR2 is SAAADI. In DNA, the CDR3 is TGCGCCAGCAGGCTCGTAACGGGGGGAACTCCAGATACGCAGTATTTT. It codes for CASRLVTGGTPDTQYF.

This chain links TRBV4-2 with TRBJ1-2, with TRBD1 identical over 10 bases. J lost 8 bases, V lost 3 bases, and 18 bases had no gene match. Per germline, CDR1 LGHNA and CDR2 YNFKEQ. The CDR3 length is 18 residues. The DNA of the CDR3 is TGTGCCAGCAGCCAGGAAAGGGGACAGGGGATTGGGCTTAGGGGCTACACCTTC. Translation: CASSQERGQGIGLRGYTF.

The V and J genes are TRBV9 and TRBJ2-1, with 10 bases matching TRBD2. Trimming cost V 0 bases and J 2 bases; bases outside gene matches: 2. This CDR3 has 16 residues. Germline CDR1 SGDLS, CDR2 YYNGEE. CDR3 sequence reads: CASSVVSGRAYNEQFF. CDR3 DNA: TGTGCCAGCAGCGTAGTCAGCGGGAGGGCCTACAATGAGCAGTTCTTC.

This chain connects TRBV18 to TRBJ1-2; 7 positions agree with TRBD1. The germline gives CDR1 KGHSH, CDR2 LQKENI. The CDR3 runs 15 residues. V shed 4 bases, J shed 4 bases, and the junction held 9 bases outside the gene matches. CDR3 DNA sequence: TGTGCCAGCTCACAAATCCGGGACAGCGCCTATGGCTACACCTTC. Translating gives CASSQIRDSAYGYTF.

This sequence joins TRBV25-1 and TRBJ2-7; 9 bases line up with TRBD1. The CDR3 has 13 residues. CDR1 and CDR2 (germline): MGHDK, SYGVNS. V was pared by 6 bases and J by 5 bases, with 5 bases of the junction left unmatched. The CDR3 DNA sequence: TGTGCCAGCAGGGGACAGGGTCTCCACGAGCAGTACTTC. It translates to CASRGQGLHEQYF.